The 31 T cell receptor beta chains below were found in one sample sequenced in a study of blood T cell repertoires in COVID-19. TCRdb keeps only in-frame clones here, not all; method: immunoSEQ multiplex PCR. The table records roughly 380,000 clones, about nine tenths of them present only once. What was sequenced was peripheral blood. These receptors all stem from a woman in her 40s with COVID-19, enrolled during active disease.

This chain joins TRBV7-2 and TRBJ1-2, with TRBD1 matching over 10 bases. There are 15 residues in the CDR3. Germline V CDR1 and CDR2: SGHTA, FQGNSA. The J segment lost 7 bases and the V segment lost 5 bases, leaving 10 bases of the junction unmatched. The CDR3 coding sequence is TGTGCCAGCAGCACCCGACAGGGGGCGCTGAGTGGCTACACCTTC. This translates into CASSTRQGALSGYTF. Drawing the rest from reference TRBV7-2 and TRBJ1-2, the complete variable domain is GAGVSQSPSNKVTEKGKDVELRCDPISGHTALYWYRQSLGQGLEFLIYFQGNSAPDKSGLPSDRFSAERTGGSVSTLTIQRTQQEDSAVYLCASSTRQGALSGYTFGSGTRLTVV.

This clone was found once. The CDR3 DNA follows: TGTGCCAGCAGTCATCGACAGGCTCCGAAGTTCTTC. Its protein is CASSHRQAPKFF. V is TRBV28 and J is TRBJ2-1, with D perhaps TRBD1 (6 bases). The CDR3 runs to 12 residues. Germline V gene sequence: CDR1 MDHEN, CDR2 SYDVKM. V was clipped by 5 bases and J by 14 bases, with 16 bases between them. Drawing the rest from reference TRBV28 and TRBJ2-1, the complete variable domain is DVKVTQSSRYLVKRTGEKVFLECVQDMDHENMFWYRQDPGLGLRLIYFSYDVKMKEKGDIPEGYSVSREKKERFSLILESASTNQTSMYLCASSHRQAPKFFGPGTRLTVL.

V usage is TRBV6-2 or TRBV6-3 and J usage is TRBJ1-1, with 7 nucleotides matching TRBD1. V dropped 0 bases and J dropped 12; count of bases not matched to a gene: 7. The germline V gene has CDR1 MNHEY and CDR2 SVGEGT. This CDR3 region has 13 residues. The CDR3 coding sequence is TGTGCCAGCAGTTACTCAACAGGGGCCGGCCCTTTCTTT. Translating gives CASSYSTGAGPFF.

The V and J genes are TRBV27 and TRBJ2-2, with TRBD1 matching over 7 bases. J lost 3 bases, V lost 5 bases, and 6 bases had no gene match. Germline CDR1 and CDR2: MNHEY and SMNVEV (reference sequence). The CDR3 totals 15 residues. The CDR3 coding sequence is TGTGCCAGCAGTCGAAGGGGGCTTGACACCGGGGAGCTGTTTTTT. Encoded protein: CASSRRGLDTGELFF.

The chain links TRBV4-2 to TRBJ2-7; D is possibly TRBD2 (5 bases). Trimming stripped 0 bases from V and 9 bases from J, with 24 bases between. The germline V gene has CDR1 LGHNA and CDR2 YNFKEQ. The CDR3 runs 17 residues. This chain's CDR3 is CASSQELRTPGIEVQYF. CDR3 nucleotide sequence: TGTGCCAGCAGCCAAGAATTAAGGACTCCCGGGATTGAAGTGCAGTACTTC.

The V gene is TRBV6-1, the J gene TRBJ2-7; 7 bases are a match to TRBD2. CDR1 is MNHNS and CDR2 is SASEGT in the germline V gene. V dropped 1 base and J dropped 3; count of bases not matched to a gene: 9. This CDR3 has 16 residues. The CDR3 DNA follows: TGTGCCAGCAGTGAAGTCTTCGTGGAGCGGGGCTACGAGCAGTACTTC. This sequence encodes CASSEVFVERGYEQYF.

The genes are TRBV25-1 and TRBJ1-2; no clear D gene. V dropped 8 bases and J dropped 6 bases, with 7 bases sitting between them. The germline V gene encodes CDR1 MGHDK and CDR2 SYGVNS. The CDR3 spans 10 residues. CDR3 sequence: CASSYNGYTF. The DNA for the CDR3 is TGTGCCAGCTCATACAATGGCTACACCTTC.

The chain uses TRBV7-2 and TRBJ1-1; D may be TRBD1 (6 bases). CDR1 and CDR2 from the germline V gene are SGHTA and FQGNSA. V dropped 2 bases and J dropped 5 bases, with 24 bases sitting between them. This CDR3 has 18 residues. CDR3 in DNA: TGTGCCAGCAGCTTATATGCCCTGAACTTTGGGGACAAAACTGAAGCTTTCTTT. This encodes CASSLYALNFGDKTEAFF.

The CDR3 nucleotides are TGTGCCAGCAGTTTACAGGGCGCTGGGGCCAACGTCCTGACTTTC. It translates to CASSLQGAGANVLTF. The V gene is TRBV6-2 or TRBV6-3, the J gene TRBJ2-6, with D perhaps TRBD1 (6 bases). Trimming took off 4 bases at V and 2 bases at J, with 9 bases between the two ends. Germline CDR1 and CDR2: MNHEY and SVGEGT. The CDR3 consists of 15 residues.

V is TRBV10-3 and J is TRBJ2-1; TRBD2 matches at 8 bases. V shed 10 bases, J shed 2 bases, and the junction held 10 bases outside the gene matches. The CDR3 runs to 15 residues. Germline V gene sequence: CDR1 ENHRY, CDR2 SYGVKD. CDR3 protein: CATGLPGLAYNEQFF. CDR3 DNA: TGTGCCACAGGGCTTCCGGGACTAGCCTACAATGAGCAGTTCTTC.

CDR3 sequence: CASAEDREGEQYF. CDR3 nucleotides: TGTGCCAGCGCGGAGGACAGGGAGGGCGAGCAGTACTTC. The V call is TRBV3-1 (or the pseudogene TRBV3-2), the J call TRBJ2-7; D is possibly TRBD1 (8 bases). V gave up 8 bases and J gave up 6 bases, with 17 bases separating them. CDR1 LGHDT and CDR2 YNNKEL come from the germline V gene (reference sequence). The CDR3 length is 13 residues.

V and J are TRBV4-3 and TRBJ1-3; possibly TRBD1 for D (6 bases). CDR1 is LGHNA and CDR2 is YSLEER in the germline V gene. V was clipped by 0 bases and J by 1 base, with 10 bases between them. The CDR3 is 16 residues long. The CDR3 here is CASSQDRTVSGNTIYF. The CDR3 DNA sequence: TGCGCCAGCAGCCAAGACAGGACAGTTTCTGGAAACACCATATATTTT.

The rearrangement links TRBV7-2 to TRBJ2-1, with 8 bases aligning to TRBD2. Germline CDR1 SGHTA, CDR2 FQGNSA. This CDR3 is 15 amino acids long. Unmatched junction bases numbered 3, after V lost 5 bases and J lost 0 bases. CDR3 amino acids: CASSILAVSYNEQFF. The CDR3 region has the DNA TGTGCCAGCAGCATACTAGCGGTCTCCTACAATGAGCAGTTCTTC.

The chain employs TRBV30 and TRBJ1-3; no clear D. The CDR3 is made up of 13 amino acids. V lost 4 bases and J 4 bases, leaving 11 bases between the germline ends. The V gene's germline CDR1 is GTSNPN and CDR2 SVGIG (reference sequence). CDR3 in DNA: TGTGCCTGGACCCTAAATCTCGGAAACACCATATATTTT. Amino acid sequence: CAWTLNLGNTIYF.

The chain joins TRBV6-6 to TRBJ1-6, with TRBD1 matching 9 bases. This CDR3 comprises 14 residues. The germline CDR1 and CDR2 sequences are MNHNY and SVGAGI (reference sequence). V lost 5 bases, J lost 12 bases, and 8 bases stayed unmatched. CDR3 in amino acids: CASSRGQGERPLHF. CDR3 nucleotide sequence: TGTGCCAGCAGTCGGGGACAGGGAGAGAGACCCCTCCACTTT.

This sequence joins TRBV20-1 and TRBJ2-1; 8 bases agree with TRBD2. V shed 3 bases and J 6 bases; nucleotides not matched to a gene: 7. Looked up from germline, CDR1 is DFQATT and CDR2 is SNEGSKA (reference sequence). The CDR3 runs 14 residues. CDR3 bases: TGCAGTGCTAGTCTCGCGGGAGGAACCAATGAGCAGTTCTTC. This sequence encodes CSASLAGGTNEQFF.

The rearrangement links TRBV19 to TRBJ2-1; TRBD1 might be the D (5 bases). This CDR3 region has 14 residues. The V end lost 7 bases, the J end lost 5 bases, and 15 bases lay between the germline ends. The germline V gene encodes CDR1 LNHDA and CDR2 SQIVND (reference sequence). DNA of the CDR3: TGTGCCAGTACACCCAGGGCAGGACACAATGAGCAGTTCTTC. Its protein product is CASTPRAGHNEQFF.

This chain links TRBV6-2 or TRBV6-3 with TRBJ1-3; the D is unclear. Germline loops: CDR1 MNHEY, CDR2 SVGEGT. The V end lost 3 bases, the J end lost 2 bases, and 14 bases lay between the germline ends. The CDR3 totals 16 residues. Written as DNA, the CDR3 is TGTGCCAGCAGTTATCGTCCCCGGGTCACTGGAAACACCATATATTTT. It codes for CASSYRPRVTGNTIYF.

V gene TRBV29-1 combines with J gene TRBJ1-1; TRBD1 matches 7 bases. The germline V gene has CDR1 SQVTM and CDR2 ANQGSEA. CDR3 length: 13 amino acids. The junction had 6 bases not matched to a gene; V was cut back by 6 bases and J by 2 bases. The CDR3 sequence is CSVPGQKNTEAFF. CDR3 DNA: TGCAGCGTCCCGGGACAGAAAAACACTGAAGCTTTCTTT.

The rearrangement uses TRBV27 and TRBJ1-4; 7 bases fit TRBD1. Germline CDR1 is MNHEY and CDR2 is SMNVEV (reference sequence). After removal of 3 bases from V and 4 bases from J, the junction contained 2 bases not matched to a gene. The CDR3 spans 14 residues. CDR3 in amino acids: CASSLGQFNEKLFF. The CDR3 nucleotides are TGTGCCAGCAGTTTGGGACAGTTTAATGAAAAACTGTTTTTT.

The count of this clone is one. The chain joins TRBV7-6 to TRBJ1-2; the D is unclear. Between the trimmed V and J ends, which lost 6 bases and 4 bases, there was a span of 15 bases. The CDR3 spans 14 residues. Germline lookup yields CDR1 SGHVS and CDR2 FNYEAQ. The CDR3 sequence is CASSSGGEIYGYTF. The CDR3 DNA is TGTGCCAGCAGTTCCGGCGGGGAGATCTATGGCTACACCTTC.

The chain couples TRBV11-2 to TRBJ1-1; 10 nucleotides align to TRBD1. The CDR3 totals 17 residues. The J segment lost 1 base and the V segment lost 3 bases, leaving 8 bases of the junction unmatched. Germline CDR1 and CDR2: SGHAT and FQNNGV. In DNA form, the CDR3 reads TGTGCCAGCAGCTTGGACTGGGACAGGGGACGGAACACTGAAGCTTTCTTT. Translated, it gives CASSLDWDRGRNTEAFF.

V is TRBV27 and J is TRBJ2-7; TRBD1 is a possible D gene (5 bases). The CDR3 extends over 15 amino acids. Germline CDR1 MNHEY, CDR2 SMNVEV (reference sequence). Trimming shortened V by 0 bases and J by 3 bases, and 12 bases separated the two germline ends. The CDR3 loop reads CASSLSGARDYEQYF. DNA of the CDR3: TGTGCCAGCAGTTTATCGGGTGCCAGGGACTACGAGCAGTACTTC.

This chain uses TRBV6-5 with TRBJ2-7; D perhaps matches TRBD2 (7 bases). V lost 0 bases and J lost 3, with 15 bases in between. This CDR3 is built from 16 residues. Germline V gives CDR1 MNHEY, CDR2 SVGAGI. The CDR3 loop is CASSYSGAGAFYEQYF. The CDR3 DNA sequence: TGTGCCAGCAGTTACTCGGGGGCGGGGGCCTTCTACGAGCAGTACTTC.

In this sample, this clone turned up a few times. The chain links TRBV6-6 to TRBJ2-7; 7 nucleotides match TRBD2. V shed 7 bases and J 0 bases; nucleotides not matched to a gene: 6. This CDR3 has 14 amino acids. Germline CDR1 reads MNHNY; CDR2 reads SVGAGI (reference sequence). CDR3: CASTSASGSYEQYF. CDR3 sequence (DNA): TGTGCCAGCACCTCGGCTAGCGGCTCCTACGAGCAGTACTTC.

The chain is built from TRBV10-3 and TRBJ2-5; D perhaps matches TRBD2 (6 bases). Deletions cut 8 bases from V and 4 bases from J, with 17 bases between. Germline lookup yields CDR1 ENHRY and CDR2 SYGVKD. The CDR3 runs 14 residues. The CDR3 DNA follows: TGTGCCATCGGGGGGTCGAGGGAAGGAGAGACCCAGTACTTC. Translated, it gives CAIGGSREGETQYF.

The chain uses TRBV5-4 and TRBJ1-4, with 8 bases that match TRBD1. The CDR3 consists of 16 residues. The V gene end was trimmed by 3 bases and the J gene end by 0 bases; junction bases not matched to a gene: 4. Germline assignment: CDR1 SGHNT and CDR2 YYREEE (reference sequence). CDR3 coding DNA: TGTGCCAGCAGCTCAGGGGACAGGACAACTAATGAAAAACTGTTTTTT. It is translated as CASSSGDRTTNEKLFF. The full variable domain, rest sourced from reference TRBV5-4 and TRBJ1-4, is ETGVTQSPTHLIKTRGQQVTLRCSSQSGHNTVSWYQQALGQGPQFIFQYYREEENGRGNFPPRFSGLQFPNYSSELNVNALELDDSALYLCASSSGDRTTNEKLFFGSGTQLSVL.

The J gene is TRBJ2-3, the V gene TRBV4-3, with 9 bases fitting TRBD2. Germline values: CDR1 LGHNA, CDR2 YSLEER. The CDR3 loop spans 19 amino acids. The ends lost 1 base at V and 0 bases at J; junction bases unmatched: 11. The CDR3 bases are TGCGCCAGCAGCCAAGTCTTGGCGGGACTAGCAGATAGCACAGATACGCAGTATTTT. Its translation: CASSQVLAGLADSTDTQYF.

This rearrangement joins TRBV5-5 to TRBJ1-5, with D perhaps TRBD1 (6 bases). Germline V lookup: CDR1 SGHKS, CDR2 YYEKEE (reference sequence). The CDR3 has 17 amino acids. V gave up 1 base and J gave up 5 bases, with 19 bases separating them. The CDR3 loop is CASSLSLDSRGDQPQHF. The CDR3 DNA follows: TGTGCCAGCAGCTTGTCCCTGGACAGTAGAGGAGATCAGCCCCAGCATTTT.

The chain recombines TRBV27 with TRBJ2-1; TRBD1 agrees at 8 bases. The germline gives CDR1 MNHEY, CDR2 SMNVEV (reference sequence). The trim removed 4 bases at V and 0 bases at J, leaving 2 bases unmatched. This CDR3 region has 15 residues. CDR3 DNA sequence: TGTGCCAGCAGTTGGGACAGGAGCTCCTACAATGAGCAGTTCTTC. This gives the protein CASSWDRSSYNEQFF.

The chain employs TRBV18 and TRBJ1-5, with D perhaps TRBD1 (6 bases). Per the germline V gene, CDR1 is KGHSH and CDR2 is LQKENI. The CDR3 consists of 14 residues. V was shortened by 3 bases and J by 6 bases, with 12 bases between the two germline ends. The CDR3 sequence: CASSPTGPGQPQHF. The CDR3 DNA sequence: TGTGCCAGCTCACCGACAGGTCCCGGTCAGCCCCAGCATTTT.